This T cell receptor (beta chain) was captured in a study of T-cell memory formation after mild COVID-19. The TCR alpha and TCR beta cDNA libraries, bearing sample barcodes and UMIs, were generated by 5'RACE using constant-segment primers. TCRdb used MiXCR to reprocess the 5' RACE reads, holding one entry per CDR3 protein. The table has about 110,000 distinct CDR3 sequences, around a fifth seen once; the top ten hold 40% to 50%. CDR3 length: 19 amino acids. Between the trimmed V and J ends, which lost 2 bases and 0 bases, there was a span of 23 bases. The V gene's germline CDR1 is MNHEY and CDR2 SVGEGT.

The chain uses TRBV6-2 or TRBV6-3 and TRBJ2-7; D not certain. The material sequenced was PBMCs or a T cell subset sorted from them (not recorded which). The clonotype originates from a man aged 18-30 years who had mild COVID-19 (a few samples of this study predate the infection). Cell type and time point are not known. The CDR3 DNA follows: TGTGCCAGCAGTTACCAACCGAGTTCTCAGGCTATTTTCTCCTACGAGCAGTACTTC. Amino acids: CASSYQPSSQAIFSYEQYF.